This T cell receptor (beta chain) appears in the sequencing data of a study of T cells in Graves' hyperthyroidism and ophthalmopathy. Study conclusions and caveats: Blood shared most expanded thyroid clonotypes above 0.001. A model of 13 V-J features distinguished ophthalmopathy from stable hyperthyroidism.

The length of the CDR3 is 15 residues. Trimming removed 5 bases from V and 2 bases from J, with 16 bases in between. Germline CDR1 is SGHTA and CDR2 is FQGNSA. Criteria for exclusion of patients were uncontrolled infection, other autoimmune disease, pregnancy or lactation. Clinical symptoms, serum thyroxine, TRAb, thyroid ultrasound and orbital computed tomography informed diagnoses. Amplification yielded TCR beta CDR3 regions, with RNA transcripts as the source. A set of HTBI primers served as the primers for a first-round RT-PCR of the TCR CDR3. TCRdb reanalysed the multiplex PCR reads using MiXCR and keeps one entry per CDR3 protein. The top ten clones hold around 19% of a sample with roughly 500,000 distinct CDR3 sequences, 46% of them seen once. As for this clonotype: The antigen remains undetermined.

This clonotype originated in an adult woman with Graves' disease, either hyperthyroidism or ophthalmopathy (not recorded which). The source material was peripheral blood or thyroid tissue (not recorded which). The gene calls are TRBV7-2 and TRBJ2-7, with TRBD1 as a possible D gene (5 bases). DNA of the CDR3: TGTGCCAGCAGCCCCTCCGTTTGGGGCACCTACGAGCAGTACTTC. Translation gives CASSPSVWGTYEQYF.